This T cell receptor (beta chain) is from a study of monozygotic twins with inflammatory bowel disease. Study observations and caveats: Telling apart the different T cell subtypes was not possible. Concordance status among twins (concordant versus discordant) showed no link to repertoire similarity, possibly from limited power.

Template switching added UMIs carrying a 6-nucleotide sample barcode. From the 5' RACE reads, TCRdb lists one entry per CDR3 protein and no DNA. The sample totals about 450,000 distinct CDR3 sequences; its top ten clones hold around 2.4%. Germline V gene data show CDR1 as SGHTA and CDR2 as FQGNSA. CDR3 length equals 16 residues. Regarding this clonotype: Its target is not known.

The gene calls are TRBV7-2 and TRBJ2-7; absent DNA, TCRdb's TRBD1 call cannot be checked. The source is a human donor with ulcerative colitis or Crohn's disease, or a healthy co-twin of an affected twin (not recorded which). Sequenced input: blood. The CDR3 sequence is CASSLEWGGVRNEQYF.